The 26 T cell receptor beta chains below were found in one sample sequenced in a study of cytomegalovirus exposure and HLA in healthy donors. Amplification used 60 Vbeta primers and 13 Jbeta primers. Measured with immunoSEQ multiplex PCR; TCRdb has only the in-frame clones, and not every one. The sample lists 200,000 to 250,000 clones; more than 65% were seen once. Sequencing was done on a sample of PBMCs. The receptor source for this set is a woman between 25 and 40 years old in good health and CMV-seronegative.

This clone was seen only a few times. This rearrangement joins TRBV5-8 to TRBJ2-3; 8 bases fit TRBD2. Germline trimming cut 2 bases from V and 2 bases from J; bases unmatched to any gene: 1. This CDR3 contains 14 residues. Germline assignment: CDR1 SGHTS and CDR2 YDEGEE. For the CDR3, the DNA is TGTGCCAGCAGCTTTAGCGGGACCACAGATACGCAGTATTTT. This codes for CASSFSGTTDTQYF.

The rearrangement joins TRBV4-1 to TRBJ2-5, with 12 bases that match TRBD1. Germline values: CDR1 MGHRA, CDR2 YSYEKL. The ends lost 4 bases at V and 5 bases at J; junction bases unmatched: 5. This CDR3 is built from 15 residues. The CDR3 loop is CASSRDRGLLETQYF. CDR3 DNA: TGCGCCAGCAGCCGGGACAGGGGGCTTCTTGAGACCCAGTACTTC.

Details on this clone: Since the CDR3 does not end with the conserved phenylalanine or tryptophan, this likely comes from a read error. The limits of the CDR3 on the DNA are not certain, so only TCRdb's listed CDR3 is given. V usage is TRBV5-8 and J usage is TRBJ2-7; no DNA check was done on the table's D call, TRBD1. Germline loops: CDR1 SGHTS, CDR2 YDEGEE. The CDR3 has 11 amino acids, counting both end residues. The CDR3 here is CASSLGGRTGY.

The chain couples TRBV2 to TRBJ1-3, with D perhaps TRBD1 (5 bases). The germline gives CDR1 SNHLY, CDR2 FYNNEI. The CDR3 sequence is 15 residues long. The V gene lost 2 bases and the J gene lost 3 bases, with 11 bases spanning the gap. The CDR3, as DNA: TGTGCCAGCAGTGAACGTCAGGGAGGTGGAAACACCATATATTTT. This sequence encodes CASSERQGGGNTIYF.

The chain links TRBV6-5 to TRBJ1-6; D gene uncertain. Germline CDR1 is MNHEY and CDR2 is SVGAGI. The CDR3 runs to 13 residues. V was trimmed by 5 bases and J by 3 bases, leaving 5 bases between them. The CDR3 reads CASSNGYNSPLHF. CDR3 bases: TGTGCCAGCAGTAACGGCTATAATTCACCCCTCCACTTT.

This rearrangement joins TRBV5-5 to TRBJ2-2, with D maybe TRBD1 (6 bases). The germline V and J ends were trimmed by 6 bases and 2 bases, with 17 bases remaining between them. From germline, CDR1 is SGHKS and CDR2 YYEKEE (reference sequence). CDR3 length: 16 residues. The CDR3 DNA reads as TGTGCCAGCATCCCCCCGGGCAGGGGTAACACCGGGGAGCTGTTTTTT. This encodes CASIPPGRGNTGELFF.

The V gene is TRBV5-6, the J gene TRBJ2-7; D is ambiguous. Germline CDR1 is SGHDT and CDR2 is YYEEEE. The CDR3 is 13 residues long. The germline V and J ends were trimmed by 8 bases and 3 bases, with 15 bases remaining between them. CDR3 DNA sequence: TGTGCCAGTAGGTTGTCTAGTGGCTACGAGCAGTACTTC. Encoded protein: CASRLSSGYEQYF.

CDR3 sequence (DNA): TGCGCCAGCAGCCAAGAGGGGGCAGGGGCTAACTATGGCTACACCTTC. It specifies CASSQEGAGANYGYTF. The chain is built from TRBV4-1 and TRBJ1-2, with a weak D call TRBD1 (6 bases). V lost 0 bases and J 0 bases, leaving 11 bases between the germline ends. The CDR3 covers 16 residues. Germline values: CDR1 MGHRA, CDR2 YSYEKL.

V gene TRBV30 combines with J gene TRBJ2-7; D is possibly TRBD1 (5 bases). CDR1 is GTSNPN, CDR2 SVGIG, per germline (reference sequence). Trimming removed 2 bases at V and 4 bases at J, with 9 bases between. The CDR3 sequence is 12 residues long. The DNA for the CDR3 is TGTGCCTGGAGTTCAGGGATTTACGAGCAGTACTTC. Translation gives CAWSSGIYEQYF.

The chain carries TRBV5-4 and TRBJ2-1; D possibly corresponds to TRBD2 (6 bases). CDR1 and CDR2 (germline): SGHNT, YYREEE (reference sequence). The V and J ends lost 0 bases and 5 bases respectively, with 6 bases between them. CDR3 length: 13 residues. The chain's CDR3 is CASSLGGDNEQFF. The CDR3 nucleotides are TGTGCCAGCAGCTTGGGGGGGGACAATGAGCAGTTCTTC. Full variable domain (remainder filled in from reference TRBV5-4 and TRBJ2-1): ETGVTQSPTHLIKTRGQQVTLRCSSQSGHNTVSWYQQALGQGPQFIFQYYREEENGRGNFPPRFSGLQFPNYSSELNVNALELDDSALYLCASSLGGDNEQFFGPGTRLTVL.

This clone was picked up a small number of times. This chain links TRBV30 with TRBJ1-3, with a tentative D call TRBD1 (6 bases). Trimming cost V 4 bases and J 2 bases, with 9 bases left between them. The CDR3 extends over 13 amino acids. Germline V CDR1 and CDR2: GTSNPN, SVGIG (reference sequence). The chain's CDR3 is CAWNSGAGNTIYF. CDR3 bases: TGTGCCTGGAATTCAGGGGCTGGAAACACCATATATTTT.

The chain has TRBV6-5 and TRBJ1-1, with 11 positions matching TRBD1. The CDR3 has 13 amino acids. Germline V CDR1 and CDR2: MNHEY, SVGAGI. Trimming cost V 6 bases and J 12 bases; bases outside gene matches: 9. The CDR3 reads CASRSRDRGKTFF. The CDR3 DNA is TGTGCCAGCAGAAGCCGGGACAGGGGGAAAACTTTCTTT.

This rearrangement joins TRBV19 to TRBJ2-1; a weak D match, TRBD2 (6 bases). The CDR3 totals 11 residues. CDR1 LNHDA and CDR2 SQIVND come from the germline V gene (reference sequence). V lost 5 bases, J lost 9 bases, and 8 bases lay in between. CDR3 DNA: TGTGCCAGTAGTGGGGGAGGTGAGCAGTTCTTC. This sequence encodes CASSGGGEQFF. The variable domain in full, completed from reference TRBV19 and TRBJ2-1, reads DGGITQSPKYLFRKEGQNVTLSCEQNLNHDAMYWYRQDPGQGLRLIYYSQIVNDFQKGDIAEGYSVSREKKESFPLTVTSAQKNPTAFYLCASSGGGEQFFGPGTRLTVL.

The CDR3 region is CASRLLRSLNTEAFF. The CDR3 DNA reads as TGTGCCAGCAGGCTACTAAGGTCGTTGAACACTGAAGCTTTCTTT. The gene calls are TRBV28 and TRBJ1-1, with D hard to call. The CDR3 has 15 residues. The germline gives CDR1 MDHEN, CDR2 SYDVKM. Trimming shortened V by 6 bases and J by 0 bases, and 14 bases separated the two germline ends.

CDR3 in DNA: TGTGCCAGCACCCAAAGGGGACAAAAGAACACTGAAGCTTTCTTT. Translation gives CASTQRGQKNTEAFF. The J gene is TRBJ1-1, the V gene TRBV2; D is perhaps TRBD1 (6 bases). V was trimmed by 7 bases and J by 1 base, leaving 16 bases between them. There are 15 residues in the CDR3. CDR1 SNHLY and CDR2 FYNNEI come from the germline V gene.

As concerns this clone: Relative to the germline gene, one junction end is altered; a read error may explain this. The CDR3 nucleotides read TGTGTCAGCAGCTTAGGGGTGTTTGTAGCGGGAGAACACGAGCAGTACTTC. Translated, it gives CVSSLGVFVAGEHEQYF. V gene TRBV7-8 combines with J gene TRBJ2-7; 9 nucleotides line up with TRBD2. Germline-derived CDR1 and CDR2 are SGHVS and FQNEAQ. The CDR3 extends over 17 amino acids.

J is TRBJ1-1 and V is TRBV4-1; a possible D gene is TRBD1 (6 bases). The CDR3 totals 14 residues. Germline V CDR1 and CDR2: MGHRA, YSYEKL. V shed 6 bases and J shed 0 bases, with 11 bases lying between them. The CDR3 DNA follows: TGCGCCAGCAGGAACAGGGCGTTGAACACTGAAGCTTTCTTT. This codes for CASRNRALNTEAFF.

The J gene is TRBJ2-5, the V gene TRBV29-1, with D tentatively TRBD1 (5 bases). V was cut by 6 bases and J by 1 base, with 12 bases left in between. The CDR3 has 13 residues. Per germline, CDR1 SQVTM and CDR2 ANQGSEA. As DNA, the CDR3 is TGCAGCGTAGTTGACAGTATCCAAGAGACCCAGTACTTC. Residues: CSVVDSIQETQYF.

The V call is TRBV11-3, the J call TRBJ1-1; TRBD1 is a possible D gene (5 bases). V was shortened by 3 bases and J by 4 bases, with 9 bases between the two germline ends. This CDR3 contains 13 residues. Germline V gene sequence: CDR1 SGHNT, CDR2 YENEEA. CDR3 nucleotides: TGTGCCAGCAGCTTTGGTACAGGCACTGAAGCTTTCTTT. This codes for CASSFGTGTEAFF. Full variable domain (remainder filled in from reference TRBV11-3 and TRBJ1-1): EAGVVQSPRYKIIEKKQPVAFWCNPISGHNTLYWYLQNLGQGPELLIRYENEEAVDDSQLPKDRFSAERLKGVDSTLKIQPAELGDSAVYLCASSFGTGTEAFFGQGTRLTVV.

The chain links TRBV5-1 to TRBJ2-3, with D possibly matching TRBD2 (6 bases). The CDR3 has 13 residues. V lost 2 bases, J lost 6 bases, and 10 bases lay in between. The germline CDR1 and CDR2 sequences are SGHRS and YFSETQ. The CDR3 nucleotides read TGCGCCAGCAGCTTTGAAGGAGGGGATACGCAGTATTTT. This codes for CASSFEGGDTQYF.

V is TRBV11-2 and J is TRBJ1-2; tentatively, D is TRBD1 (5 bases). The CDR3 has 15 amino acids. Trimming took 1 base from V and 8 from J, leaving 17 bases between them. The germline gives CDR1 SGHAT, CDR2 FQNNGV. CDR3 loop: CASSLGRGAGIGYTF. Written as DNA, the CDR3 is TGTGCCAGCAGCTTAGGCCGGGGCGCGGGGATAGGCTACACCTTC. The whole variable domain, filled in from reference TRBV11-2 and TRBJ1-2, reads EAGVAQSPRYKIIEKRQSVAFWCNPISGHATLYWYQQILGQGPKLLIQFQNNGVVDDSQLPKDRFSAERLKGVDSTLKIQPAKLEDSAVYLCASSLGRGAGIGYTFGSGTRLTVV.

The CDR3 is CASSLQGAAFF. CDR3 nucleotide sequence: TGTGCCAGCAGCTTACAGGGTGCAGCTTTCTTT. V and J are TRBV11-3 and TRBJ1-1, with D possibly TRBD1 on 5 matching bases. Trimming pared 2 bases from V and 10 bases from J, leaving 8 bases between. CDR1 SGHNT and CDR2 YENEEA come from the germline V gene. The CDR3 totals 11 residues.

The chain carries TRBV28 and TRBJ1-3; D is undetermined. In germline, CDR1 is MDHEN, CDR2 SYDVKM. V lost 6 bases and J lost 6, with 12 bases in between. The CDR3 is 13 residues long. The CDR3 here is CASSLSGLNTIYF. The CDR3 coding sequence is TGTGCCAGCAGCCTTTCCGGGTTAAACACCATATATTTT.

This chain links TRBV5-5 with TRBJ1-4; D remains ambiguous. This CDR3 has 13 residues. Germline V lookup: CDR1 SGHKS, CDR2 YYEKEE (reference sequence). V was trimmed by 4 bases and J by 11 bases, leaving 15 bases between them. The CDR3 region has the DNA TGTGCCAGCAGCCCAATTATTACTATGAAACTGTTTTTT. As protein: CASSPIITMKLFF.

The V and J genes are TRBV10-3 and TRBJ2-3, with 8 bases that match TRBD1. This CDR3 has 13 residues. V trimming: 3 bases; J trimming: 5 bases; junction bases outside the gene matches: 1. Germline CDR1 and CDR2: ENHRY and SYGVKD. The CDR3 nucleotides read TGTGCCATCAGTGACAGGGGGCAAGATACGCAGTATTTT. Its translation is CAISDRGQDTQYF.

This clone is a singleton in its sample. CDR3 sequence reads: CASSSTTGWHEQYF. The CDR3 region has the DNA TGTGCCAGCAGTTCAACGACAGGTTGGCACGAGCAGTACTTC. This rearrangement joins TRBV27 to TRBJ2-7; possibly TRBD1 for D (6 bases). The CDR3 extends over 14 amino acids. Germline V CDR1 and CDR2: MNHEY, SMNVEV (reference sequence). Trimming removed 4 bases from V and 5 bases from J, with 15 bases in between.